This T cell receptor beta chain originates from a study of blood T cells in healthy people across ages. Across the study: Per two T cells, about one barcoded beta molecule was captured through template switching.

Germline values: CDR1 KGHDR, CDR2 SFDVKD. Trimming shortened V by 2 bases and J by 3 bases, and 9 bases separated the two germline ends. The length of the CDR3 is 14 residues. With a J-beta primer mix and a sample-barcoded 5' primer, a second PCR ran about 6 to 11 cycles. TCRdb reprocessed the 5' RACE reads with MiXCR, giving one entry per CDR3 protein. The sample carries roughly 1,000,000 distinct CDR3 sequences, almost 25% recorded once. The data also belong to a second study, concerning T cells of mothers and their children.

Sequencing was performed on blood. The gene calls are TRBV24-1 and TRBJ1-2, with TRBD1 as a possible D gene (5 bases). The sequence derives from a girl under 10 years old in good health. The CDR3 DNA follows: TGTGCCACCAGTGATTCGACAGACCACTATGGCTACACCTTC. This sequence encodes CATSDSTDHYGYTF.